One sample yielded the 22 T cell receptor beta chains listed below, sequenced in a study of control samples from healthy donors and cancer patients. Using immunoSEQ multiplex PCR, the repertoire was profiled, and TCRdb retains in-frame clones only, with some absent. Of about 170,000 clones listed, 91% are singletons. What was sequenced was blood. These receptors came from a woman between 35 and 50 years old in good health.

V and J are TRBV4-2 and TRBJ1-3, with D unclear. V was clipped by 1 base and J by 0 bases, with 10 bases between them. The CDR3 consists of 16 residues. CDR1 LGHNA and CDR2 YNFKEQ come from the germline V gene. The CDR3 reads CASSQVIGSSGNTIYF. In DNA form, the CDR3 reads TGTGCCAGCAGCCAAGTGATAGGGAGCTCTGGAAACACCATATATTTT.

Here the CDR3 DNA reads TGCGCCAGCAGTACCTCATCTGGACGGGCTTTCTTT. It yields the protein CASSTSSGRAFF. V gene TRBV10-1 combines with J gene TRBJ1-1, with D uncertain. V was clipped by 5 bases and J by 11 bases, with 15 bases between them. The CDR3 totals 12 residues. CDR1 and CDR2 (germline): WNHNN, SYGVQD (reference sequence).

The rearrangement uses TRBV9 and TRBJ1-1; D gene ambiguous. The CDR3 is 15 residues long. Germline CDR1 is SGDLS and CDR2 is YYNGEE. Between the trimmed V and J ends, which lost 4 bases and 0 bases, there was a span of 13 bases. The CDR3 bases are TGTGCCAGCAGCCTCGCTGGGGTGATGAACACTGAAGCTTTCTTT. Its translation: CASSLAGVMNTEAFF.

This clone is a singleton in its sample. The V gene is TRBV6-6, the J gene TRBJ1-2; 7 bases fit TRBD1. The germline V gene has CDR1 MNHNY and CDR2 SVGAGI (reference sequence). Trimming at V came to 6 bases and at J to 2 bases, leaving 6 bases not matched to a gene. The CDR3 contains 14 residues. The CDR3 sequence is CASSQTGLNYGYTF. CDR3 nucleotide sequence: TGTGCCAGCAGCCAGACAGGGTTAAACTATGGCTACACCTTC.

CDR3 residues: CASSVSTAYQETQYF. The CDR3 DNA is TGTGCCAGCAGCGTATCGACAGCCTACCAAGAGACCCAGTACTTC. The J gene is TRBJ2-5, the V gene TRBV9; TRBD1 is a possible D gene (5 bases). The ends were cut back, 1 base at V and 0 bases at J, with 10 bases in the middle. From germline, CDR1 is SGDLS and CDR2 YYNGEE. The CDR3 totals 15 residues.

This chain connects TRBV4-2 to TRBJ2-3; the D is unclear. The CDR3 is 17 residues long. Germline CDR1 and CDR2: LGHNA and YNFKEQ. Trimming pared 0 bases from V and 6 bases from J, leaving 19 bases between. The CDR3 spells CASSQDSLDSMGDTQYF. Written as DNA, the CDR3 is TGTGCCAGCAGCCAAGATTCTCTAGACTCGATGGGGGATACGCAGTATTTT.

Of note for this clone: Additional DNA sequences in this sample encode the identical CDR3. CDR3 residues: CASRDGSSGNTIYF. The CDR3 coding sequence is TGTGCCAGCCGCGACGGAAGCTCTGGAAACACCATATATTTT. The gene calls are TRBV2 and TRBJ1-3, with unresolved D. Trimming cost V 8 bases and J 0 bases, with 11 bases left between them. The germline V gene encodes CDR1 SNHLY and CDR2 FYNNEI. CDR3 size: 14 residues.

The chain links TRBV19 to TRBJ1-5, with 7 nucleotides matching TRBD1. With 2 bases clipped from V and 6 bases from J, the junction kept 7 bases outside the gene matches. In germline, CDR1 is LNHDA, CDR2 SQIVND (reference sequence). CDR3 length: 15 residues. The CDR3 loop reads CASSIIPDRAQPQHF. Here the CDR3 DNA reads TGTGCCAGTAGTATAATCCCTGACAGGGCTCAGCCCCAGCATTTT.

Regarding this clone: The junction differs from germline at one of its ends, possibly a read error. The V call is TRBV3-1 (or the pseudogene TRBV3-2), the J call TRBJ2-2; D might be TRBD1 (6 bases). The CDR3 runs to 14 residues. From germline, CDR1 is LGHDT and CDR2 YNNKEL (reference sequence). The DNA for the CDR3 is TGTGCCAGCATCCAAGGACCAGGGGATCGGGGAGCTGTTTTT. It specifies CASIQGPGDRGAVF.

The chain recombines TRBV2 with TRBJ2-3; 8 nucleotides match TRBD2. Trimming cost V 7 bases and J 1 base; bases outside gene matches: 7. The CDR3 is 15 amino acids. In germline, CDR1 is SNHLY, CDR2 FYNNEI. The CDR3: CASTMGLEGTDTQYF. For the CDR3, the DNA is TGTGCCAGCACAATGGGACTAGAGGGCACAGATACGCAGTATTTT.

The V call is TRBV5-6, the J call TRBJ2-7, with D tentatively TRBD1 (5 bases). The CDR3 loop spans 14 amino acids. Looked up from germline, CDR1 is SGHDT and CDR2 is YYEEEE. Trimming removed 8 bases at V and 0 bases at J, with 15 bases between. The CDR3 sequence is CASKSEDISYEQYF. Written as DNA, the CDR3 is TGTGCCAGTAAATCAGAGGACATCTCCTACGAGCAGTACTTC.

The gene calls are TRBV2 and TRBJ2-3, with 7 bases that match TRBD2. The CDR3 consists of 16 residues. V shed 7 bases and J 0 bases; nucleotides not matched to a gene: 10. CDR1 and CDR2 (germline): SNHLY, FYNNEI. The CDR3 DNA reads as TGTGCCAGCAAACGTCGGGGGGACCCTAGCACAGATACGCAGTATTTT. Residues: CASKRRGDPSTDTQYF.

This chain connects TRBV3-1 (or the pseudogene TRBV3-2) to TRBJ2-3; D call uncertain. Trimming took 1 base from V and 4 from J, leaving 18 bases between them. Germline CDR1 is LGHDT and CDR2 is YNNKEL (reference sequence). The CDR3 extends over 17 amino acids. The DNA of the CDR3 is TGTGCCAGCAGCCAAGGGAGATGGAACTTTCAGGCAGATACGCAGTATTTT. Protein product: CASSQGRWNFQADTQYF.

The gene calls are TRBV18 and TRBJ2-1; weak D call: TRBD1 (6 bases). The CDR3 contains 16 residues. V was pared by 5 bases and J by 0 bases, with 14 bases between. CDR1 KGHSH and CDR2 LQKENI come from the germline V gene. This CDR3 is CASSFSRGSSYNEQFF. The CDR3, as DNA: TGTGCCAGCTCATTTTCCAGGGGAAGCTCCTACAATGAGCAGTTCTTC.

This clone is a singleton in its sample. V and J are TRBV19 and TRBJ1-1; 9 bases are shared with TRBD1. V lost 6 bases and J lost 5; bases outside the gene matches: 7. The CDR3 covers 14 residues. From germline, CDR1 is LNHDA and CDR2 SQIVND (reference sequence). The CDR3 sequence is CASSQTGGWTEAFF. DNA of the CDR3: TGTGCCAGTAGCCAAACAGGGGGCTGGACTGAAGCTTTCTTT.

The rearrangement joins TRBV2 to TRBJ2-7; D gene uncertain. The CDR3 covers 13 residues. Germline V gene lookup returns CDR1 SNHLY and CDR2 FYNNEI. Trimming removed 2 bases from V and 6 bases from J, with 11 bases in between. CDR3 sequence (DNA): TGTGCCAGCAGTGAAAACTTTAGGCTCGAGCAGTACTTC. Its protein is CASSENFRLEQYF.

This rearrangement joins TRBV7-9 to TRBJ1-1; D is undetermined. Looked up from germline, CDR1 is SEHNR and CDR2 is FQNEAQ (reference sequence). Trimming took off 3 bases at V and 3 bases at J, with 8 bases between the two ends. The CDR3 has 13 amino acids. The CDR3 reads CASSFDGYTEAFF. In DNA, the CDR3 is TGTGCCAGCAGCTTTGACGGGTACACTGAAGCTTTCTTT.

This sequence joins TRBV6-1 and TRBJ2-5; tentatively, D is TRBD1 or TRBD2 (5 bases each). The CDR3 consists of 16 residues. With 2 bases removed from V and 4 bases from J, the gap between germline ends came to 17 bases. CDR1 and CDR2 (germline): MNHNS, SASEGT. The chain's CDR3 is CASSEPRHPGAETQYF. CDR3 in DNA: TGTGCCAGCAGTGAACCTAGGCACCCCGGGGCAGAGACCCAGTACTTC.

J is TRBJ1-1 and V is TRBV19; D gene ambiguous. The V end was cut by 5 bases, the J end by 5 bases, with 12 bases between. The CDR3 is made up of 13 amino acids. Germline CDR1 is LNHDA and CDR2 is SQIVND (reference sequence). The CDR3 here is CASSPGGVTEAFF. The CDR3 bases are TGTGCCAGTAGTCCCGGAGGTGTTACTGAAGCTTTCTTT.

V and J are TRBV6-5 and TRBJ2-3, with D uncertain. The V end was cut by 2 bases, the J end by 2 bases, with 8 bases between. The CDR3 has 14 amino acids. CDR1 and CDR2 from the germline V gene are MNHEY and SVGAGI. The DNA for the CDR3 is TGTGCCAGCAGTTACGGTAGGGTCACAGATACGCAGTATTTT. Amino acids: CASSYGRVTDTQYF.

The gene calls are TRBV10-2 and TRBJ1-6, with D uncertain. The germline V gene encodes CDR1 WSHSY and CDR2 SAAADI. The CDR3 has 15 amino acids. Trimming pared 7 bases from V and 3 bases from J, leaving 13 bases between. This CDR3 is CASNPGRIYNSPLHF. The CDR3 DNA is TGCGCCAGCAACCCCGGCAGGATCTATAATTCACCCCTCCACTTT.

The chain employs TRBV21-1 and TRBJ2-7; the table's D call TRBD1 went unverified against the DNA. TRBV21-1 is labeled a pseudogene. This CDR3 spans 14 amino acids. The CDR3 spells CASSKGEQGYEQYF. CDR3 sequence (DNA): TGTGCCAGCAGCAAAGGGGAGCAGGGGTACGAGCAGTACTTC.